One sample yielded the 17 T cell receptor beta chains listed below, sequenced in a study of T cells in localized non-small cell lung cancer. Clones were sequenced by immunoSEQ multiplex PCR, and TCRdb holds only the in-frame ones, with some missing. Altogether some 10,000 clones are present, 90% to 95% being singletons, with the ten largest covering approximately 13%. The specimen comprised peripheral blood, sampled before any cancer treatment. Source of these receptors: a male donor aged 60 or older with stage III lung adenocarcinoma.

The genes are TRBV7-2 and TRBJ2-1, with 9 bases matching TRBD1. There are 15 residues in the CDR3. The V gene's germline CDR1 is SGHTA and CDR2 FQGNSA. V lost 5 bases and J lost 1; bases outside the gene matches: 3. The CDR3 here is CASSAGTGSYNEQFF. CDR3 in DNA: TGTGCCAGCAGCGCCGGGACAGGGTCCTACAATGAGCAGTTCTTC.

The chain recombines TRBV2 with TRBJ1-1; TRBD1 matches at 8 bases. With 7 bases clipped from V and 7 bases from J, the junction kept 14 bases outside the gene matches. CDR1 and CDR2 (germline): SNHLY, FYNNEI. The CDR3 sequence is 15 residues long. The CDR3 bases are TGTGCCAGCAACTTCGCTCCTCAGGGGGCTGGTGAAGCTTTCTTT. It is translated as CASNFAPQGAGEAFF.

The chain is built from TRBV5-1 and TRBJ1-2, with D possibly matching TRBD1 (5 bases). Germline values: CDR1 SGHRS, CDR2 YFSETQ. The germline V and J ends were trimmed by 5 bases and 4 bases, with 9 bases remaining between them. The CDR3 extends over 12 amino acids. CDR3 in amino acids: CASSWGLYGYTF. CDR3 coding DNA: TGCGCCAGCAGTTGGGGCCTCTATGGCTACACCTTC.

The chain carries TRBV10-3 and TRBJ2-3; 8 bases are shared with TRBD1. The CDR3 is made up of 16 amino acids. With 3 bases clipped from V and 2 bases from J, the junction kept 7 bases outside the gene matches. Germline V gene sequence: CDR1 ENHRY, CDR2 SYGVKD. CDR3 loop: CAISDPGQVNTDTQYF. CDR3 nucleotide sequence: TGTGCCATCAGTGACCCGGGACAGGTGAACACAGATACGCAGTATTTT.

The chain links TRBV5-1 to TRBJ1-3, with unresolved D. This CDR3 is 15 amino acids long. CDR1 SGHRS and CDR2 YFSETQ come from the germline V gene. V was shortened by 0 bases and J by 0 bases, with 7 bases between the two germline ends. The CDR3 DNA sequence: TGCGCCAGCAGCTTGGACGGGAGCTCTGGAAACACCATATATTTT. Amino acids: CASSLDGSSGNTIYF. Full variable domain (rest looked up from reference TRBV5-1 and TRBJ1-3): KAGVTQTPRYLIKTRGQQVTLSCSPISGHRSVSWYQQTPGQGLQFLFEYFSETQRNKGNFPGRFSGRQFSNSRSEMNVSTLELGDSALYLCASSLDGSSGNTIYFGEGSWLTVV.

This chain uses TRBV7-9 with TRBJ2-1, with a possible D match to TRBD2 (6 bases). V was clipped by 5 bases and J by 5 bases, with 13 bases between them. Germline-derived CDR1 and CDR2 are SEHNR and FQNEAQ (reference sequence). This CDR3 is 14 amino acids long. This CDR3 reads CASSHSGGNNEQFF. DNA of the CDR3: TGTGCCAGCAGCCACTCCGGGGGAAACAATGAGCAGTTCTTC. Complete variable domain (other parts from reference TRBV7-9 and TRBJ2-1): DTGVSQNPRHKITKRGQNVTFRCDPISEHNRLYWYRQTLGQGPEFLTYFQNEAQLEKSRLLSDRFSAERPKGSFSTLEIQRTEQGDSAMYLCASSHSGGNNEQFFGPGTRLTVL.

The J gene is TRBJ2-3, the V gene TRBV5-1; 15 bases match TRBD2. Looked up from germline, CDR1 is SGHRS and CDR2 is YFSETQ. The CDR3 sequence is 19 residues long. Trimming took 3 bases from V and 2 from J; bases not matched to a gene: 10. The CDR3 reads CASSSPGLAGGSSTDTQYF. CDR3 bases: TGCGCCAGCAGCTCACCGGGACTAGCGGGAGGTTCCTCCACAGATACGCAGTATTTT.

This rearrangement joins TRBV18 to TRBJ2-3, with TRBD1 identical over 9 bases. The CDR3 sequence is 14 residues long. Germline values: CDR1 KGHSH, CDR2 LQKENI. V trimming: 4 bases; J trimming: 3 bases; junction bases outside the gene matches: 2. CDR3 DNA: TGTGCCAGCTCACAGGGGACAGGGACAGATACGCAGTATTTT. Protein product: CASSQGTGTDTQYF.

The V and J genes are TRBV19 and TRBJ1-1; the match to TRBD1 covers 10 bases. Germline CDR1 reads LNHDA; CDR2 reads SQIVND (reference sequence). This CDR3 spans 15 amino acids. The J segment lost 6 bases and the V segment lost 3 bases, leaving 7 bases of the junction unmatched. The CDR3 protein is CASSMTGGIRAEAFF. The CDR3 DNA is TGTGCCAGTAGTATGACAGGGGGCATCCGCGCTGAAGCTTTCTTT.

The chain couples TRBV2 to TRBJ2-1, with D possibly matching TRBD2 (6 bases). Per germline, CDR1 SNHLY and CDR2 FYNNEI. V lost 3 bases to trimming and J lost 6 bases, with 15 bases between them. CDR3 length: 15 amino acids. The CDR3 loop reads CASSDGLAQINEQFF. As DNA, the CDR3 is TGTGCCAGCAGTGATGGGCTAGCGCAGATCAATGAGCAGTTCTTC. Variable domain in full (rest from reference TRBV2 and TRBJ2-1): EPEVTQTPSHQVTQMGQEVILRCVPISNHLYFYWYRQILGQKVEFLVSFYNNEISEKSEIFDDQFSVERPDGSNFTLKIRSTKLEDSAMYFCASSDGLAQINEQFFGPGTRLTVL.

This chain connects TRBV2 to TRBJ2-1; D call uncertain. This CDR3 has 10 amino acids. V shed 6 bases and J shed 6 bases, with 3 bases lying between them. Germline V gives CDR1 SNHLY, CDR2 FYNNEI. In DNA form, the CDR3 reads TGTGCCAGCAGGGTCAATGAGCAGTTCTTC. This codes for CASRVNEQFF.

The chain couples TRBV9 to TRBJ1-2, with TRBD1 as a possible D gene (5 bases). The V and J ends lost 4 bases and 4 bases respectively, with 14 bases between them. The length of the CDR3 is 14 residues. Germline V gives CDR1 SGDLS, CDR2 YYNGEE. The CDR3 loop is CASSLQVTPYGYTF. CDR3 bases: TGTGCCAGCAGCCTACAGGTCACCCCCTATGGCTACACCTTC.

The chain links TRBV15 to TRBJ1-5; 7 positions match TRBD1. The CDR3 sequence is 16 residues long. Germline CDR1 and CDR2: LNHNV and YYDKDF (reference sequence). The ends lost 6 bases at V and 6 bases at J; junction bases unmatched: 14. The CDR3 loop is CATSSFPRQGGQPQHF. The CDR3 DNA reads TGTGCCACCAGTTCATTCCCTAGACAGGGCGGTCAGCCCCAGCATTTT.

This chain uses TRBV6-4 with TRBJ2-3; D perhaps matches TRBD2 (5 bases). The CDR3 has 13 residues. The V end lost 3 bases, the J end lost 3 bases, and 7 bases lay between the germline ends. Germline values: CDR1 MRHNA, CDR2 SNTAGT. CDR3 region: CASSDQRTDTQYF. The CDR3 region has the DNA TGTGCCAGCAGTGATCAGCGGACAGATACGCAGTATTTT.

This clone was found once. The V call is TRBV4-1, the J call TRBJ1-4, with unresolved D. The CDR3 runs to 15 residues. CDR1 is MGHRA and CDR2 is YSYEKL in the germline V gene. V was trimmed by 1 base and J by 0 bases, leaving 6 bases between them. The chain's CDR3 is CASSQAKATNEKLFF. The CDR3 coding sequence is TGCGCCAGCAGCCAAGCTAAGGCAACTAATGAAAAACTGTTTTTT.

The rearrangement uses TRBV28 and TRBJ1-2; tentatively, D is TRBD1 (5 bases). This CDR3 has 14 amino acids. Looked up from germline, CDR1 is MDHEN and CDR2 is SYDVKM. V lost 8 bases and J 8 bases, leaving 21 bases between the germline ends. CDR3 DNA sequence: TGTGCCAGCGACAGACCAAGGGGTATTGGCGGCTACACCTTC. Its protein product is CASDRPRGIGGYTF.

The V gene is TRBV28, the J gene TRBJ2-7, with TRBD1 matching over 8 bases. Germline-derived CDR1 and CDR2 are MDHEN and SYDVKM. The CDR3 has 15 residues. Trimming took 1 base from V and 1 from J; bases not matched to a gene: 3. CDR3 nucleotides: TGTGCCAGCAGTTTATTCGGACAGGGTTCCTACGAGCAGTACTTC. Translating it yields CASSLFGQGSYEQYF.